This record covers a single T cell receptor (beta chain). The antigen is undetermined. Corrective heart surgery yielded resections, and these provided the thymus tissue. Donation came from healthy Finnish infants having corrective surgery for congenital heart defects. Sequencing was performed with immunoSEQ multiplex PCR; in TCRdb, only in-frame clones are kept and a portion is missing. The sample has tens of thousands of clones, 95% seen once. The germline V gene encodes CDR1 SGHVS and CDR2 FNYEAQ. The CDR3 contains 14 residues. The V and J ends lost 1 base and 4 bases respectively, with 8 bases between them. The data belong to a study of human thymus T cells. Study-level results: It looked as if thymic and blood repertoires used V and J genes in a biased way. Unrelated people showed highly overlapping thymic repertoires, related research reported.

The TCR comes from a girl less than two years old with a congenital heart defect but otherwise immunologically healthy. The J gene is TRBJ1-3, the V gene TRBV7-6; possible D gene TRBD1, 5 bases. The specimen was thymus tissue. The CDR3 sequence: CASSLGGVGNTIYF. As DNA, the CDR3 is TGTGCCAGCAGCTTAGGAGGGGTGGGAAACACCATATATTTT.